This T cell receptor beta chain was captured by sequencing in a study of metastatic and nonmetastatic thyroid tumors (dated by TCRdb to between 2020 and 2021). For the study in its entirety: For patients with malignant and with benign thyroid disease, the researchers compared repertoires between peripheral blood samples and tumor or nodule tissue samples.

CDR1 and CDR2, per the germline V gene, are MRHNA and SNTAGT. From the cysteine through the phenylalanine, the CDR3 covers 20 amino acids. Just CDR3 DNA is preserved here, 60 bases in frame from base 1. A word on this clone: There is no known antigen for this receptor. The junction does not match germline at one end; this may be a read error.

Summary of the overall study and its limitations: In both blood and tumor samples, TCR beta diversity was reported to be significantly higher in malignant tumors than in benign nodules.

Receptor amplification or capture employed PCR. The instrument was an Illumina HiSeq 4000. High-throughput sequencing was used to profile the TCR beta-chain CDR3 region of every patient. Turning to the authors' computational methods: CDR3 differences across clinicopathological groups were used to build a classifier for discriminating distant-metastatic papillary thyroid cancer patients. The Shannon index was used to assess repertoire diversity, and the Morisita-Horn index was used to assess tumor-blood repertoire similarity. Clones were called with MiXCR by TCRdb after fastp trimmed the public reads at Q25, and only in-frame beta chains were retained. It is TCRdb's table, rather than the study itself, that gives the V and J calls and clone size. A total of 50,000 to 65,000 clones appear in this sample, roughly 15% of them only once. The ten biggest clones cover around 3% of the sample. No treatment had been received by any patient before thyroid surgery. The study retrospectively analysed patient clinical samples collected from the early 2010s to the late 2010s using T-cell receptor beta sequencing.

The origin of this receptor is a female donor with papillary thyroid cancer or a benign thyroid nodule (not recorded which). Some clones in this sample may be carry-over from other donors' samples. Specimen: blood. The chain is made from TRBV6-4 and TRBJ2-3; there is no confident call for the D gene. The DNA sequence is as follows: TGTGCTAGCAGTTACTCGGACCCCCCTCTGGGGTCCTGTGGCACAGATACGCAGTATTTT. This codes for CASSYSDPPLGSCGTDTQYF.